These 12 T cell receptor beta chains were all obtained from the same sample, sequenced in a study of early T cells in non-severe SARS-CoV-2 infection. TCRdb ran MiXCR on the 5' RACE reads and lists one entry per CDR3 protein. The sample holds about 69,000 distinct CDR3 sequences, around 4.2% seen once. Material: whole blood, obtained at baseline. These receptors originate from an adult who was a healthcare worker with PCR-confirmed SARS-CoV-2 infection or an uninfected control (not recorded which). The donor label of this sample is uncertain.

Only a few counts were recorded for this clonotype. V usage is TRBV6-1 and J usage is TRBJ2-1, with a weak D call TRBD2 (5 bases). CDR1 MNHNS and CDR2 SASEGT come from the germline V gene. Trimming stripped 3 bases from V and 2 bases from J, with 11 bases between. The CDR3 totals 15 residues. The CDR3 loop reads CASSESPGTYNEQFF. The CDR3 DNA sequence: TGTGCCAGCAGTGAGTCTCCGGGGACCTACAATGAGCAGTTCTTC.

This clonotype was observed a handful of times. This CDR3 is CASSVGLAGAETQYF. The CDR3 DNA reads TGTGCCAGCAGCGTAGGATTAGCGGGGGCAGAGACCCAGTACTTC. The V and J genes are TRBV9 and TRBJ2-5; 9 bases line up with TRBD2. The germline V gene encodes CDR1 SGDLS and CDR2 YYNGEE. V shed 0 bases and J 4 bases; nucleotides not matched to a gene: 4. The CDR3 sequence is 15 residues long.

This clonotype has only a few counts. This rearrangement joins TRBV7-9 to TRBJ1-1; D is unresolved. CDR1 is SEHNR and CDR2 is FQNEAQ in the germline V gene (reference sequence). V was trimmed by 5 bases and J by 0 bases, leaving 7 bases between them. The CDR3 totals 13 residues. The CDR3 DNA is TGTGCCAGCAGCGCGGCCATGAACACTGAAGCTTTCTTT. Its protein product is CASSAAMNTEAFF.

The chain employs TRBV6-2 or TRBV6-3 and TRBJ1-5; D not certain. Per germline, CDR1 MNHEY and CDR2 SVGEGT. The CDR3 length is 12 residues. The ends were cut back, 4 bases at V and 3 bases at J, with 4 bases in the middle. In DNA form, the CDR3 reads TGTGCCAGCAGTTGGCTCAATCAGCCCCAGCATTTT. Residues: CASSWLNQPQHF.

This clonotype was observed many times. V usage is TRBV12-5 and J usage is TRBJ1-3, with TRBD1 as a possible D gene (5 bases). The CDR3 contains 14 residues. CDR1 is LGHNT and CDR2 is FRNRAP in the germline V gene. V was clipped by 2 bases and J by 2 bases, with 7 bases between them. The DNA for the CDR3 is TGTGCTAGTGGTTTGAGGGGAGCTGGAAACACCATATATTTT. Translating it yields CASGLRGAGNTIYF.

This clonotype was detected ten times or more. V gene TRBV28 combines with J gene TRBJ2-7; a possible D gene is TRBD2 (7 bases). The CDR3 spans 18 residues. Trimming left V 6 bases short and J 4 bases short, with 28 bases between. Germline V gene lookup returns CDR1 MDHEN and CDR2 SYDVKM. For the CDR3, the DNA is TGTGCCAGCAGATGGGAGGGGGGGCCCAGCGGGGTTGAATACGAGCAGTACTTC. Protein product: CASRWEGGPSGVEYEQYF. Full variable domain (missing parts from reference TRBV28 and TRBJ2-7): DVKVTQSSRYLVKRTGEKVFLECVQDMDHENMFWYRQDPGLGLRLIYFSYDVKMKEKGDIPEGYSVSREKKERFSLILESASTNQTSMYLCASRWEGGPSGVEYEQYFGPGTRLTVT.

In its sample, this clonotype was seen a few times. This chain uses TRBV7-9 with TRBJ2-1, with D possibly TRBD2 on 7 matching bases. The CDR3 length is 14 residues. Per germline, CDR1 SEHNR and CDR2 FQNEAQ (reference sequence). V lost 6 bases and J lost 9, with 18 bases in between. CDR3 loop: CASRPLGGVSEQFF. The CDR3, as DNA: TGTGCCAGCAGACCCCTAGGGGGGGTCAGTGAGCAGTTCTTC.

The rearrangement joins TRBV7-2 to TRBJ2-7; 9 nucleotides line up with TRBD2. V was pared by 2 bases and J by 2 bases, with 4 bases of the junction left unmatched. CDR3 length equals 15 residues. The V gene's germline CDR1 is SGHTA and CDR2 FQGNSA. CDR3 nucleotide sequence: TGTGCCAGCAGCTTAAAGGCGGGGGGGCCCTACGAGCAGTACTTC. It encodes CASSLKAGGPYEQYF.

This clonotype was seen ten or more times. V and J are TRBV6-1 and TRBJ2-7; D not certain. The CDR3 extends over 11 amino acids. V was shortened by 6 bases and J by 5 bases, with 8 bases between the two germline ends. CDR1 MNHNS and CDR2 SASEGT come from the germline V gene. CDR3 DNA sequence: TGTGCCAGCAGGGAGTCCGACGAGCAGTACTTC. It is translated as CASRESDEQYF.

There are a few counts of this clonotype. The chain couples TRBV19 to TRBJ1-4; possibly TRBD1 for D (5 bases). Germline lookup yields CDR1 LNHDA and CDR2 SQIVND (reference sequence). Trimming cost V 6 bases and J 2 bases, with 25 bases left between them. The CDR3 has 19 amino acids. Written as DNA, the CDR3 is TGTGCCAGTAGCCTGATATTAACAGGACCAAGGGATACTAATGAAAAACTGTTTTTT. It is translated as CASSLILTGPRDTNEKLFF.

This clonotype appeared a few times. V usage is TRBV9 and J usage is TRBJ2-7, with a possible D match to TRBD1 (5 bases). Germline CDR1 SGDLS, CDR2 YYNGEE. V was cut by 0 bases and J by 1 base, with 17 bases left in between. CDR3 length equals 17 residues. The CDR3 is CASSVASTVGVSYEQYF. CDR3 DNA: TGTGCCAGCAGCGTAGCCTCTACGGTAGGGGTTTCCTACGAGCAGTACTTC.

This clonotype was observed at least ten times. The rearrangement uses TRBV12-3 or TRBV12-4 and TRBJ2-7; 12 bases align to TRBD1. V lost 3 bases, J lost 6 bases, and 6 bases stayed unmatched. The CDR3 is 15 residues long. The CDR3 protein is CASSLGTGGYREQYF. The CDR3 DNA reads TGTGCCAGCAGTTTGGGGACAGGGGGCTATCGCGAGCAGTACTTC.